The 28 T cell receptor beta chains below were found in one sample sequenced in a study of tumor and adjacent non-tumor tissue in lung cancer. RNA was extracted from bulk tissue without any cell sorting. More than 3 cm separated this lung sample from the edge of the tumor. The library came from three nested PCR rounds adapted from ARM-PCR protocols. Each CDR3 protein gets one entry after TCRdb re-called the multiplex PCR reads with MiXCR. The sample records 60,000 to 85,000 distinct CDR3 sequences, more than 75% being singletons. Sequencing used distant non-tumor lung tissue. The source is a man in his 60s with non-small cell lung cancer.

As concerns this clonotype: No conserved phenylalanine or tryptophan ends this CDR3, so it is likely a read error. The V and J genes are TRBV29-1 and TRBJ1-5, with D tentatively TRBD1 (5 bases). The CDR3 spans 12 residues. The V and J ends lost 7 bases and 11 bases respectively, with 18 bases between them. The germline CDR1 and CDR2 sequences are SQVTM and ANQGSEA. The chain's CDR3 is CSAELTGGAQHS. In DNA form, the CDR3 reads TGCAGCGCAGAATTAACAGGAGGCGCCCAGCATTCT.

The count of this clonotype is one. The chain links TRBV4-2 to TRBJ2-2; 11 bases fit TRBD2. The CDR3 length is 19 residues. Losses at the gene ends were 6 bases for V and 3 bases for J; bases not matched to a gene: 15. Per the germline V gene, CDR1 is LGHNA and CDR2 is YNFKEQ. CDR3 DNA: TGTGCCAGCAGTCCAATAGCGGGAGGGATACGAGGGGACACCGGGGAGCTGTTTTTT. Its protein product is CASSPIAGGIRGDTGELFF.

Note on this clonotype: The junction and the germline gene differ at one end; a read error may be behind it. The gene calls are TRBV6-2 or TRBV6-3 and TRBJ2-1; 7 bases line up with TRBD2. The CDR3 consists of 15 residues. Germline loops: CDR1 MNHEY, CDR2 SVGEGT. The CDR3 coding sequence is TGTGCCAGCAGTTACAATGGAGGCGGGAGTGATGAGCAGTCCTTC. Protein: CASSYNGGGSDEQSF.

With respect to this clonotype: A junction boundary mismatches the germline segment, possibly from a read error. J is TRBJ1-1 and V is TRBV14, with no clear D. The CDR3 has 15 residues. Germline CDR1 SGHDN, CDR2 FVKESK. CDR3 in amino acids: CASSQVVDLMTEAFF. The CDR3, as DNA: TGCGCCAGCAGCCAAGTGGTAGATTTGATGACTGAAGCTTTCTTT.

CDR3 in DNA: TGCCACAGCAGCCAGGCCGATAGACCCTTTGAAGCTTTCTTT. It yields the protein CHSSQADRPFEAFF. The chain links TRBV4-1 to TRBJ1-1; D not resolved. This CDR3 is 14 amino acids long. Germline CDR1 MGHRA, CDR2 YSYEKL.

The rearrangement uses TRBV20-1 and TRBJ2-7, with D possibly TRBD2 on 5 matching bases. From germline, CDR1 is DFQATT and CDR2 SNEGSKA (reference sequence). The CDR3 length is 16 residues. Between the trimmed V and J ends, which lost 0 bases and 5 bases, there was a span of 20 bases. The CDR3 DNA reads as TGCAGTGCTAGAGATCTGACGGGTGGGAGTATCCACGAGCAGTACTTC. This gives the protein CSARDLTGGSIHEQYF.

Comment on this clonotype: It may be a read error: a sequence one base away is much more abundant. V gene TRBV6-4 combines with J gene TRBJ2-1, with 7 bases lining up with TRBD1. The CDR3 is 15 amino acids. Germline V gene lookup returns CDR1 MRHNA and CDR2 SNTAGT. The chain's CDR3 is CGSSDSGGSYNEQFF. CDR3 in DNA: TGTGGCAGCAGTGACTCAGGGGGCTCCTACAATGAGCAGTTCTTC.

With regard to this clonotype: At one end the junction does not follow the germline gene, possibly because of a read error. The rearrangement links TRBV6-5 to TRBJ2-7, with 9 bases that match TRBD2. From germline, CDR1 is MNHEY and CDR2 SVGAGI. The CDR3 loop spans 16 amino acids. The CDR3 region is CASSSLGGRAEGEQCF. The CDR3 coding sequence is TGTGCCAGCAGTTCCCTTGGCGGGAGGGCCGAGGGCGAGCAGTGCTTC.

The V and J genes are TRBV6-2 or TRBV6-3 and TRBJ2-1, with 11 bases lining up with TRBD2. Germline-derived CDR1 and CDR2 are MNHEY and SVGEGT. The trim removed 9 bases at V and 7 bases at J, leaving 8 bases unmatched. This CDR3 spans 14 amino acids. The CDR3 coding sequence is TGTGCCAGTACACTAGCGGGAGAGAATAATGAGCAGTTCTTC. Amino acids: CASTLAGENNEQFF.

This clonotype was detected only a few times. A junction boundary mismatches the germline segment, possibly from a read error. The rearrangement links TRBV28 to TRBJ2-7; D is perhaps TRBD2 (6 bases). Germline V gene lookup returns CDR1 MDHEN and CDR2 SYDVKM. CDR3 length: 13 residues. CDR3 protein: CASRGEARNEQYF. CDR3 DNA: TGTGCCAGCAGAGGGGAGGCGAGGAACGAGCAGTATTTC.

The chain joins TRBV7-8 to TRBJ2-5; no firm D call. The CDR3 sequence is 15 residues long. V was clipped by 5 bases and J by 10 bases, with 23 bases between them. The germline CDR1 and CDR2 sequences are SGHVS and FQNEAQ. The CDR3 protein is CASSPSPTGWEIQYF. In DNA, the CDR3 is TGTGCCAGCAGCCCGAGCCCGACCGGCTGGGAAATCCAGTACTTC.

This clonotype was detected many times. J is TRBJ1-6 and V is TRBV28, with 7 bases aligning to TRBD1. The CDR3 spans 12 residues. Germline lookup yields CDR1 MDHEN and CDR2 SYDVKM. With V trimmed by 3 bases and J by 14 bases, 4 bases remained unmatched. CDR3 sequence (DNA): TGTGCCAGCAGTTTTCCGGACAGGTCCCTCCACTTT. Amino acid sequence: CASSFPDRSLHF.

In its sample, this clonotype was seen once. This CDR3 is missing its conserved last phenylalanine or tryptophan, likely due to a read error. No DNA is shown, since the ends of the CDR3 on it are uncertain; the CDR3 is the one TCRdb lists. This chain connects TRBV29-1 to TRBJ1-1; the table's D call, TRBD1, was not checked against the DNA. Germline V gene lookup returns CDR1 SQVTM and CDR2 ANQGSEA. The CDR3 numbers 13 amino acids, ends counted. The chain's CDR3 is CSGSGSRDTETFL.

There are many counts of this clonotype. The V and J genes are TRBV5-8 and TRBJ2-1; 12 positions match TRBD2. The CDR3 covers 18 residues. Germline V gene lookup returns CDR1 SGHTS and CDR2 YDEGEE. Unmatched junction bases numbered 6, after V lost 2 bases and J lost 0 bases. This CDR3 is CASSLMGTSGLSYNEQFF. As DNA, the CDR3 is TGTGCCAGCAGCTTAATGGGGACTAGCGGGCTCTCCTACAATGAGCAGTTCTTC.

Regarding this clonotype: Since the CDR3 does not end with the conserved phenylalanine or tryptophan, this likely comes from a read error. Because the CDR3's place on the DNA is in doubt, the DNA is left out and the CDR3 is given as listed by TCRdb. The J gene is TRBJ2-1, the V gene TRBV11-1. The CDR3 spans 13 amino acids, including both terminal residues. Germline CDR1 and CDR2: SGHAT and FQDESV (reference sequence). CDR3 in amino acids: CASNEGYGNEQFL.

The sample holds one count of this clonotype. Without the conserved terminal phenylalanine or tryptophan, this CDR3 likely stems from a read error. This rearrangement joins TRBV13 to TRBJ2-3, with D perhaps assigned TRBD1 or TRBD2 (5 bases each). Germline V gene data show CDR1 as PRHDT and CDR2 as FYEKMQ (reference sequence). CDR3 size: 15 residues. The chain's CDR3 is CASNLARQNTDAQYY. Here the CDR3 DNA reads TGTGCCAGCAACTTAGCGAGACAGAACACAGATGCGCAGTATTAT.

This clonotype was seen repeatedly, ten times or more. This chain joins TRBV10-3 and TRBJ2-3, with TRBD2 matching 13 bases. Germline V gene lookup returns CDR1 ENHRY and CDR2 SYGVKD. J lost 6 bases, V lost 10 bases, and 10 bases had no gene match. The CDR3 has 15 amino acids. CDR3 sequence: CATLPLAGGPDTQYF. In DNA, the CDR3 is TGTGCCACCCTTCCACTAGCGGGAGGGCCTGATACGCAGTATTTT.

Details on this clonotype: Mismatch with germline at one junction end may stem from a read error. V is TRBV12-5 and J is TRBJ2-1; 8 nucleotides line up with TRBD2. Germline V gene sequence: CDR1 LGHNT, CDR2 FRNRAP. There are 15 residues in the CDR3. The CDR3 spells CASGSGTRGYNEKFF. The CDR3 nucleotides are TGTGCTAGTGGTTCCGGGACTAGGGGCTACAATGAGAAGTTCTTC.

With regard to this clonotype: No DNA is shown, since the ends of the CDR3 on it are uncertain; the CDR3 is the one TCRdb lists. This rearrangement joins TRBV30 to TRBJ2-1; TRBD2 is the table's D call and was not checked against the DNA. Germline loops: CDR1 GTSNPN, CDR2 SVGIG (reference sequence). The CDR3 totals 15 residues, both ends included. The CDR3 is CAWSPSVASGAGQLF.

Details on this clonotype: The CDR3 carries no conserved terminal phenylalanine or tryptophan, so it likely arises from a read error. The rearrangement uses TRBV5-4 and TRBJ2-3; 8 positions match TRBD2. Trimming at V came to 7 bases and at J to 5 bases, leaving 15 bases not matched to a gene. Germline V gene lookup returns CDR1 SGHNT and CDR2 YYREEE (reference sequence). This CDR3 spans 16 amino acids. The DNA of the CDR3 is TGTGCCAGCGGCCCTATAGAGCGGGAGCCGGGAGATACGCAGTATTAT. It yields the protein CASGPIEREPGDTQYY.

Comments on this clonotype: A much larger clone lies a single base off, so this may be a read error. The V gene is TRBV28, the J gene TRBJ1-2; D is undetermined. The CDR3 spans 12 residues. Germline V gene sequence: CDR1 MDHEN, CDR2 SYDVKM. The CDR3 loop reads CVSSPEAYGYTF. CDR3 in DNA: TGTGTCAGCAGTCCCGAGGCCTATGGCTACACCTTC.

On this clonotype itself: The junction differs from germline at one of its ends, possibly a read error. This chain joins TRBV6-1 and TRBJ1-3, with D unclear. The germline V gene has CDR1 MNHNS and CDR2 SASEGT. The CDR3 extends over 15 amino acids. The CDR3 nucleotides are TGTGCCATCAGTGCACAGCCCAGCTCTGGAAACACCGTATATTTC. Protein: CAISAQPSSGNTVYF.

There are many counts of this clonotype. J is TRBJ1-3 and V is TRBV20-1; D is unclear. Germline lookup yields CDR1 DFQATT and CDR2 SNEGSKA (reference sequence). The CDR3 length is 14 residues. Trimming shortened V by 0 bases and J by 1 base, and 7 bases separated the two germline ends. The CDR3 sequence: CSARDVVSGNTIYF. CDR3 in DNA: TGCAGTGCTAGAGATGTGGTATCTGGAAACACCATATATTTT.

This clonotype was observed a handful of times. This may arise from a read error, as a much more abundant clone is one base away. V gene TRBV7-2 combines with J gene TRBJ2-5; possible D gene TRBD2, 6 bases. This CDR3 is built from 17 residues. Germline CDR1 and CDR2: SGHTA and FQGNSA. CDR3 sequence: CASSLRSLRDLIEIQYF. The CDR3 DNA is TGTGCCAGCAGCTTACGCAGTTTGCGGGACCTCATCGAGATCCAGTACTTC.

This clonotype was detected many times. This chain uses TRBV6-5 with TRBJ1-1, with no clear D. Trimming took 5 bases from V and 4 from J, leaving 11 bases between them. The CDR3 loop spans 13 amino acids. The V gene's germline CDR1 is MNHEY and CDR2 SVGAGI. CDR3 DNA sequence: TGTGCCAGCAGTAGTGGGGTGAGCACTGAAGCTTTCTTT. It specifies CASSSGVSTEAFF.

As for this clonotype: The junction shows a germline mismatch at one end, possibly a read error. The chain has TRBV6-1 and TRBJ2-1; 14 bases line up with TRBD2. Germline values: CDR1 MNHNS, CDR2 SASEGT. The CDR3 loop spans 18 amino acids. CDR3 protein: CASSAQSWTSGRMDEQFF. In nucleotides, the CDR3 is TGTGCCAGCAGCGCCCAATCCTGGACTAGCGGGAGGATGGATGAGCAGTTTTTC.

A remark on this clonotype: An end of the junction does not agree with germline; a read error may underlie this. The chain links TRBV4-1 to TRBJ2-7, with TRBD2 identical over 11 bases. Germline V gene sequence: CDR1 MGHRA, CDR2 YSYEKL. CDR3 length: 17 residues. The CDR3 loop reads CASSRGILAGGRDEQYF. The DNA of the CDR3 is TGCGCCAGCAGCCGAGGAATTTTAGCGGGAGGGAGGGACGAGCAGTATTTC.

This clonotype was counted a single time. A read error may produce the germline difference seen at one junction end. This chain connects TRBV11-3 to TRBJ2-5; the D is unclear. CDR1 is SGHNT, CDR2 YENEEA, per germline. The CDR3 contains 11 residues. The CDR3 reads CASSLQDTQYF. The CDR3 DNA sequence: TGTGCTAGCAGCTTACAAGACACCCAGTACTTC.